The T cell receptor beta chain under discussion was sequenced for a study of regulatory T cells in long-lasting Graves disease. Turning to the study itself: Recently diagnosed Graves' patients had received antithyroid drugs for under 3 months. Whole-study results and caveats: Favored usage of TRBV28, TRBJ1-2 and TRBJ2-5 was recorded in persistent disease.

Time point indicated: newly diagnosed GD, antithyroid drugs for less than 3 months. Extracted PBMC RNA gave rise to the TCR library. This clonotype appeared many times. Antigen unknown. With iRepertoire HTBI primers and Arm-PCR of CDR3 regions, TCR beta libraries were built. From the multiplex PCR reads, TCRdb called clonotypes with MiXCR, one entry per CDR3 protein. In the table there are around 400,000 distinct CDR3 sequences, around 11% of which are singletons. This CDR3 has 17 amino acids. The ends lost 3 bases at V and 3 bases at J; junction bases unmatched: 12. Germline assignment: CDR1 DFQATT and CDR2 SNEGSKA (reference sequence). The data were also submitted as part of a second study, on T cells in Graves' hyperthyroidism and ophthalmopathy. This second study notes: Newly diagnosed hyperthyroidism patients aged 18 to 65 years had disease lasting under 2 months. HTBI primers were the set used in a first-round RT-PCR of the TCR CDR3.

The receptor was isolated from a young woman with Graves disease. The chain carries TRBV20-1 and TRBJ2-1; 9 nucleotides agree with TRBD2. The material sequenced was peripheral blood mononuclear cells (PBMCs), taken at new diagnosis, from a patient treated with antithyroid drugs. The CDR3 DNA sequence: TGCAGTGCTAGGGGTGGGGGGACTAGCCTTTTCTACAATGAGCAGTTCTTC. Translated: CSARGGGTSLFYNEQFF.